This TCR beta chain was obtained from a study of OX40 agonist ivuxolimab in advanced cancers. Study-level information: Ivuxolimab, which patients received intravenously every 2 weeks, was dosed at 0.01 to 10 mg/kg. Among those treated, three patients had partial responses, one with hepatocellular carcinoma and two with cutaneous melanoma.

This clone turned up a few times. V gave up 6 bases and J gave up 1 base; unmatched junction bases: 3. CDR3 size: 14 residues. Germline lookup yields CDR1 MNHNS and CDR2 SASEGT. Data came from immunoSEQ multiplex PCR; TCRdb stores just in-frame clones and leaves some out. The sample holds about 88,000 clones, roughly 85% seen once. Exclusion of a patient followed from autoimmune disease history or systemic immunosuppression. This sequence originates from an adult with an advanced solid tumor such as melanoma, head and neck, liver or kidney cancer. This specimen consisted of CD4+ or CD8+ T cells sorted from blood, obtained in a trial of the OX40 agonist ivuxolimab. The chain uses TRBV6-1 and TRBJ2-3, with 8 bases lining up with TRBD1. The CDR3 DNA reads TGTGCCAGCAGGGACAGGGTGCGCACAGATACGCAGTATTTT. This gives the protein CASRDRVRTDTQYF.